The 22 T cell receptor beta chains reported below all come from one sample, sequenced in a study of CD8+ T cells in alopecia areata. Sequencing templates came from extracted RNA that was reverse transcribed into cDNA. The table came from immunoSEQ multiplex PCR; TCRdb's copy has only in-frame clones and leaves some out. The sample carries 180,000 or so clones, about 53% recorded once. Treatment defined: oral pan-JAK inhibitor, 5-10 mg twice daily. This specimen was CD8+ T cells sorted from blood, taken at week 24, from a patient treated with tofacitinib. Receptors originate from a human donor with alopecia areata.

This clone was counted between two and nine times. This chain uses TRBV4-3 with TRBJ2-7; the D call may be TRBD1 or TRBD2 (5 bases each). V dropped 0 bases and J dropped 1 base, with 10 bases sitting between them. Per germline, CDR1 LGHNA and CDR2 YSLEER. The CDR3 sequence is 15 residues long. The CDR3 loop reads CASSQDIGGSYEQYF. DNA for the CDR3: TGCGCCAGCAGCCAAGATATTGGGGGTTCCTACGAGCAGTACTTC.

The chain has TRBV21-1 and TRBJ2-7; TRBD1, the table's D call, lacks a check against the DNA. TRBV21-1 is given as a pseudogene. There are 15 residues in the CDR3. The CDR3 DNA follows: TGTGCCAGCAGCAGACCGGGACAGGGATCCTACGAGCAGTACTTC. This encodes CASSRPGQGSYEQYF.

The chain carries TRBV30 and TRBJ2-7; unclear D gene. The ends were cut back, 1 base at V and 3 bases at J, with 7 bases in the middle. The CDR3 has 12 residues. Germline CDR1 and CDR2: GTSNPN and SVGIG (reference sequence). Here the CDR3 reads CAWSELGYEQYF. The CDR3 DNA is TGTGCCTGGAGTGAATTGGGCTACGAGCAGTACTTC.

The rearrangement uses TRBV15 and TRBJ1-6; 7 bases are shared with TRBD1. V dropped 2 bases and J dropped 9; count of bases not matched to a gene: 7. In germline, CDR1 is LNHNV, CDR2 YYDKDF (reference sequence). The CDR3 consists of 15 residues. The CDR3 loop reads CATSRLRQGGSPLHF. The CDR3 DNA reads as TGTGCCACCAGCAGATTAAGACAGGGAGGTTCACCCCTCCACTTT.

V usage is TRBV6-6 and J usage is TRBJ2-7; TRBD1 is a possible D gene (6 bases). V lost 4 bases and J lost 2, with 9 bases in between. The CDR3 runs 13 residues. From germline, CDR1 is MNHNY and CDR2 SVGAGI (reference sequence). This CDR3 is CASSFQGTYEQYF. The CDR3 DNA reads TGTGCCAGCAGTTTTCAGGGGACCTACGAGCAGTACTTC.

The J gene is TRBJ2-1, the V gene TRBV7-9; 7 bases are shared with TRBD2. The ends lost 3 bases at V and 5 bases at J; junction bases unmatched: 4. CDR1 and CDR2 from the germline V gene are SEHNR and FQNEAQ (reference sequence). This CDR3 is built from 14 residues. The CDR3 region has the DNA TGTGCCAGCAGCTTTGGGGGGGTAAACAATGAGCAGTTCTTC. Translation gives CASSFGGVNNEQFF.

The DNA of the CDR3 is TGTGCCAGCATAGCGACCACAGATACGCAGTATTTT. As protein: CASIATTDTQYF. The genes are TRBV2 and TRBJ2-3; D perhaps matches TRBD2 (5 bases). V gave up 7 bases and J gave up 2 bases, with 7 bases separating them. This CDR3 spans 12 amino acids. The V gene's germline CDR1 is SNHLY and CDR2 FYNNEI.

The chain combines TRBV6-6 with TRBJ2-7; D might be TRBD1 or TRBD2, each matching 5 bases. Trimming stripped 5 bases from V and 3 bases from J, with 14 bases between. Germline V gene data show CDR1 as MNHNY and CDR2 as SVGAGI (reference sequence). The CDR3 covers 14 residues. CDR3 sequence: CASSAGWEHYEQYF. The CDR3 DNA reads TGTGCCAGCAGTGCAGGGTGGGAGCACTACGAGCAGTACTTC.

This clone showed up many times. Other DNA sequences in this specimen translate into the identical CDR3. This chain links TRBV4-1 with TRBJ1-2; D not resolved. CDR3 length: 13 amino acids. The V gene lost 0 bases and the J gene lost 4 bases, with 6 bases spanning the gap. Germline V gene sequence: CDR1 MGHRA, CDR2 YSYEKL. CDR3 protein: CASSQEGTYGYTF. The CDR3 nucleotides are TGCGCCAGCAGCCAAGAGGGAACCTATGGCTACACCTTC.

The genes are TRBV29-1 and TRBJ2-1; TRBD2 matches 8 bases. The junction had 6 bases not matched to a gene; V was cut back by 6 bases and J by 5 bases. Germline V gene data show CDR1 as SQVTM and CDR2 as ANQGSEA. The CDR3 consists of 13 residues. The DNA for the CDR3 is TGCAGCGTCGGCGGGGGGCCTGACAATGAGCAGTTCTTC. Residues: CSVGGGPDNEQFF.

The chain couples TRBV7-8 to TRBJ2-7; D remains ambiguous. Looked up from germline, CDR1 is SGHVS and CDR2 is FQNEAQ. The CDR3 extends over 14 amino acids. Trimming left V 2 bases short and J 4 bases short, with 12 bases between. The CDR3 reads CASSLRSLGYEQYF. DNA for the CDR3: TGTGCCAGCAGCTTAAGGTCCCTTGGTTACGAGCAGTACTTC.

The chain links TRBV27 to TRBJ1-5, with 7 bases that match TRBD1. CDR1 is MNHEY, CDR2 SMNVEV, per germline (reference sequence). Trimming removed 5 bases from V and 1 base from J; junction bases left unmatched: 8. This CDR3 spans 16 amino acids. The CDR3 region has the DNA TGTGCCAGCAGTGCTAGCCAGGGGGAGAGCAATCAGCCCCAGCATTTT. It is translated as CASSASQGESNQPQHF.

CDR3 region: CASSHRGRSNYGYTF. CDR3 nucleotides: TGTGCCAGCAGCCACCGGGGCCGCAGCAACTATGGCTACACCTTC. This rearrangement joins TRBV13 to TRBJ1-2; perhaps TRBD1 as D (5 bases). V shed 5 bases and J shed 2 bases, with 15 bases lying between them. The CDR3 runs to 15 residues. Germline-derived CDR1 and CDR2 are PRHDT and FYEKMQ (reference sequence).

This clone turned up a few times. This sequence joins TRBV19 and TRBJ1-1; tentative D call: TRBD1 (5 bases). CDR1 is LNHDA, CDR2 SQIVND, per germline (reference sequence). V dropped 7 bases and J dropped 3 bases, with 15 bases sitting between them. This CDR3 comprises 14 residues. The CDR3 loop is CASMQIRGDTEAFF. The DNA of the CDR3 is TGTGCCAGTATGCAGATTAGAGGGGACACTGAAGCTTTCTTT.

This chain links TRBV7-6 with TRBJ2-6; D not resolved. Per the germline V gene, CDR1 is SGHVS and CDR2 is FNYEAQ. V was clipped by 4 bases and J by 0 bases, with 10 bases between them. This CDR3 is 16 amino acids long. CDR3 sequence (DNA): TGTGCCAGCAGCTCCTCGGCGCGCTCTGGGGCCAACGTCCTGACTTTC. It yields the protein CASSSSARSGANVLTF.

In the case of this clone: This sample also contains other DNA sequences that code for the same CDR3. The chain carries TRBV30 and TRBJ1-5; unclear D gene. The CDR3 runs 13 residues. CDR1 and CDR2 from the germline V gene are GTSNPN and SVGIG (reference sequence). Deletions cut 1 base from V and 0 bases from J, with 4 bases between. The CDR3 reads CAWSGDSNQPQHF. Here the CDR3 DNA reads TGTGCCTGGAGTGGAGATAGCAATCAGCCCCAGCATTTT.

V gene TRBV29-1 combines with J gene TRBJ1-1; no clear D gene. The CDR3 has 11 amino acids. The V gene lost 4 bases and the J gene lost 0 bases, with 3 bases spanning the gap. Germline V lookup: CDR1 SQVTM, CDR2 ANQGSEA. CDR3 sequence (DNA): TGCAGCGTTGCCATGAACACTGAAGCTTTCTTT. This codes for CSVAMNTEAFF.

The V and J genes are TRBV29-1 and TRBJ2-1; 10 nucleotides agree with TRBD2. The CDR3 totals 13 residues. The junction had 2 bases not matched to a gene; V was cut back by 2 bases and J by 7 bases. Germline V gene sequence: CDR1 SQVTM, CDR2 ANQGSEA. CDR3 DNA sequence: TGCAGCGTTGAAACTAGCGGGGAAAATGAGCAGTTCTTC. Amino acid sequence: CSVETSGENEQFF.

For this clone: Other nucleotide sequences in the sample specify the same CDR3. V usage is TRBV27 and J usage is TRBJ2-1; D gene unclear. Deletions cut 2 bases from V and 4 bases from J, with 6 bases between. CDR1 MNHEY and CDR2 SMNVEV come from the germline V gene (reference sequence). The CDR3 length is 13 residues. CDR3 coding DNA: TGTGCCAGCAGTTTAGATGGATACAATGAGCAGTTCTTC. Its translation is CASSLDGYNEQFF.

This rearrangement joins TRBV29-1 to TRBJ2-1; 7 nucleotides match TRBD1. CDR1 and CDR2 (germline): SQVTM, ANQGSEA. The ends lost 6 bases at V and 10 bases at J; junction bases unmatched: 3. The CDR3 totals 10 residues. The CDR3: CSVTTGEQFF. CDR3 DNA sequence: TGCAGCGTCACGACAGGGGAGCAGTTCTTC.

This chain links TRBV27 with TRBJ2-2; no firm D call. The germline CDR1 and CDR2 sequences are MNHEY and SMNVEV (reference sequence). Trimming stripped 3 bases from V and 5 bases from J, with 10 bases between. The CDR3 contains 14 residues. The CDR3 here is CASSLVGGTGELFF. CDR3 sequence (DNA): TGTGCCAGCAGTTTGGTGGGCGGAACCGGGGAGCTGTTTTTT.

The rearrangement joins TRBV10-3 to TRBJ2-7; D is possibly TRBD1 (5 bases). This CDR3 contains 14 residues. V dropped 6 bases and J dropped 6 bases, with 18 bases sitting between them. Germline CDR1 is ENHRY and CDR2 is SYGVKD. CDR3 sequence reads: CAIRLRAVTGEQYF. In DNA, the CDR3 is TGTGCCATCAGACTCAGGGCCGTTACGGGCGAGCAGTACTTC.